Sequencing of this T cell receptor (beta chain) was carried out in a study of cytomegalovirus exposure and HLA in healthy donors. Findings of the study overall: Within an earlier analysis, most TCR beta V segments proved productive either about 87% or about 30% of the time.

Germline V gene lookup returns CDR1 SGHNT and CDR2 YENEEA. This CDR3 contains 13 residues. V lost 7 bases and J lost 5; bases outside the gene matches: 6. Primers for the PCR totalled 60 Vbeta and 13 Jbeta. TCRdb's table, derived via immunoSEQ multiplex PCR, lists solely in-frame clones and lacks some. The sample includes approximately 170,000 clones. On this clone itself: As yet, its antigen is unknown.

The source material was PBMCs. This receptor was identified in a woman younger than 30 in good health and CMV-seropositive. The rearrangement uses TRBV11-3 and TRBJ2-5; TRBD2 matches at 8 bases. In DNA, the CDR3 is TGTGCCAGCACCTTCTCGGGGGGGGAGACCCAGTACTTC. Its translation: CASTFSGGETQYF.